Listed below are T cell receptor beta chains from one sample, sequenced in a study of breast tumors, draining lymph nodes, adjacent tissues. MiXCR, run by TCRdb on the multiplex PCR reads, gives a single entry per CDR3 protein. The repertoire consists of approximately 130,000 distinct CDR3 sequences, with more than 20% occurring once and the leading ten covering roughly 2.6%. The sequenced sample consisted of axillary lymph node tissue. The receptors here all came from a female donor with breast cancer. Some clones in this sample may be carry-over from other donors' samples. The CDR3 runs from the conserved cysteine through the conserved F or W. A D gene is named only where the DNA matches it firmly. Only part of the rows carry a size: once, few, many, or a class if the clone is expanded.

j_gene | v_gene | abundance | d_gene | CDR3nt | CDR3aa
TRBJ2-3 | TRBV28 | few | . | TGTGCCAGCAGTCCAGGGGACCTCACAGATACGCAGTATTTT | CASSPGDLTDTQYF
TRBJ2-1 | TRBV12-3/TRBV12-4 | once | TRBD2 | TGTGCCAGCACCCCAAGCGGGGCCACCTACAATGAGCAGTTCTTC | CASTPSGATYNEQFF
TRBJ2-1 | TRBV5-6 | many | . | TGTGCCAGCAGCTGGGACAATGAGCAGTTCTTC | CASSWDNEQFF
TRBJ1-1 | TRBV19 | . | . | TGTGCCAGTAGTATAACGAGAAGCCTGAACACTGAAGCTTTCTTT | CASSITRSLNTEAFF
TRBJ2-3 | TRBV5-1 | . | TRBD2 | TGCGCCAGCAGCGAGGGGATAGCGGGAGTGGATACGCAGTATTTT | CASSEGIAGVDTQYF
TRBJ1-1 | TRBV7-9 | . | TRBD1 | TGTGCCAGCAGACCAAGGACAGGGCGGGTGAACACTGAAGCTTTCTTT | CASRPRTGRVNTEAFF
TRBJ2-7 | TRBV6-1 | many | . | TGTGCCAGCAGTGAAGCATTACACGGTTCAGGCGAGCAGTACTTC | CASSEALHGSGEQYF
TRBJ2-3 | TRBV15 | many | TRBD2 | TGTGCCACCAGCAGTAGCGGGCACACAGATACGCAGTATTTT | CATSSSGHTDTQYF
TRBJ2-5 | TRBV11-3 | many | . | TGTGCCAGCAGCTTTTCTAATTCGGAGGCCCAGTACTTC | CASSFSNSEAQYF
TRBJ2-7 | TRBV19 | many | . | TGTGCCAGTAGTAACCGGGAAAGAGGGCCCGAGCAGTACTTC | CASSNRERGPEQYF
TRBJ2-3 | TRBV20-1 | many | TRBD2 | TGCAGTGCTTCCAGCGGGAATCGGGTAGATACGCAGTATTTT | CSASSGNRVDTQYF
TRBJ2-5 | TRBV6-5 | many | TRBD2 | TGTGCCAGCAGTTTACGCGGGGGATTACAAGAGACCCAGTACTTC | CASSLRGGLQETQYF
TRBJ1-4 | TRBV7-9 | many | . | TGTGCCAGCAGCTTACTGTCAGGAGATGAAATCGATGAAAAACTGTTTTTT | CASSLLSGDEIDEKLFF
TRBJ2-1 | TRBV10-3 | many | TRBD2 | TGTGCCATCAGTGAATTTAGCGGGACGGGAGGATCCTACAATGAGCAGTTCTTC | CAISEFSGTGGSYNEQFF
TRBJ2-3 | TRBV2 | many | . | TGTGCCAGCAGAAAGGGGTTCAGCCCAGATACGCAGTATTTT | CASRKGFSPDTQYF
TRBJ1-6 | TRBV5-5 | many | TRBD1 | TGTGCCAGCAGCTTGGTGGGACAGGGAGATTCACCCCTCCACTTT | CASSLVGQGDSPLHF
TRBJ2-5 | TRBV6-2/TRBV6-3 | many | . | TGTGCCACCAGGAACCTAGGTGAAGGAGAGACCCAGTACTTC | CATRNLGEGETQYF
TRBJ1-5 | TRBV27 | few | . | TGTGCCAGCAGTCAAGGGTCAGCTAATCAGCCCCAGCATTTT | CASSQGSANQPQHF
TRBJ2-7 | TRBV9 | many | . | TGTGCCAGCAGCCCGCGACCTTCCTACGAGCAGTACTTC | CASSPRPSYEQYF
TRBJ2-1 | TRBV6-1 | . | TRBD1 | TGTGCCAGCACTCAAGGGGGCAGGTATTGGGATGAGCAGTTCTTC | CASTQGGRYWDEQFF
TRBJ2-4 | TRBV19 | once | . | TGTGCCAGTAGGCCGGACGGATCTTTCAAAAACATTCAGTACTTC | CASRPDGSFKNIQYF
TRBJ2-5 | TRBV5-1 | . | TRBD2 | TGCGCCAGCAGCTTGTCGTCCCTAGCGGGATTTTCTATGAAGACCCAGTACTTC | CASSLSSLAGFSMKTQYF
TRBJ2-2 | TRBV3-1 | few | . | TGTGCCAGCAGCCAATGGTCGACGAACACCGGGGAGCTGTTTTTT | CASSQWSTNTGELFF
TRBJ2-5 | TRBV7-9 | many | . | TGTGCCAGCAGCTTAGGATTGACCGGGACGTTAAAAGAGACCCAGTACTTC | CASSLGLTGTLKETQYF
TRBJ2-5 | TRBV27 | . | TRBD1 | TGTGCCACACCATGGACAGGGCCGTTAGAGACCCAGTACTTC | CATPWTGPLETQYF
TRBJ2-3 | TRBV4-2 | many | . | TGTGCCAGCAGCCGGACCTACACAGATACGCAGTATTTT | CASSRTYTDTQYF
TRBJ2-1 | TRBV5-1 | many | TRBD2 | TGCGCCAGCAGCTGGAGAGGTGCGGGAGGGGGGTCTGAGCAGTTCTTC | CASSWRGAGGGSEQFF
TRBJ2-7 | TRBV27 | many | . | TGTGCCAGCAGTTTATCACCCGGACGGACCTACGAGCAGTACTTC | CASSLSPGRTYEQYF
TRBJ2-2 | TRBV2 | many | . | TGTGCCAGCACAACACAGTCCACCGGGGAGCTGTTTTTT | CASTTQSTGELFF
TRBJ2-2 | TRBV28 | . | . | TGTGCCAGCAGTTCCAACAGGTTGTTGGCCGGGGAGCTGTTTTTT | CASSSNRLLAGELFF
TRBJ2-5 | TRBV7-8 | many | . | TGTGCCAGCAGCTTAGTTTCGGTTACTCAAGAGACCCAGTACTTC | CASSLVSVTQETQYF